This TCR beta chain was found in a study of cytomegalovirus exposure and HLA in healthy donors. Whole-study results and caveats: What was likely a sequencing artifact was a cluster of highly shared sequence variants.

The PCR used 60 Vbeta and 13 Jbeta primers. Clones were read by immunoSEQ multiplex PCR, and TCRdb kept only the in-frame ones, dropping some. This sample has around 150,000 clones, with about 77% found just once. With regard to this clone: The target antigen is unknown. At one boundary the junction diverges from the germline segment, which might be a read error.

Germline V gene lookup returns CDR1 MNHNY and CDR2 SVGAGI (reference sequence). This CDR3 comprises 8 residues. This TCR was recovered from a woman aged 40 to 50 in good health and CMV-seropositive. The rearrangement uses TRBV6-6 and TRBJ1-2, with TRBD1 as a possible D gene (6 bases). Sequenced input: PBMCs. The CDR3 DNA sequence: TGTGCCGCAGGACAGATATCCTTC. It translates to CAAGQISF.